The 30 T cell receptor beta chains below were found in one sample sequenced in a study of blood T cell repertoires in COVID-19. Only in-frame clones appear in the TCRdb table, and some are missing; sequencing was by immunoSEQ multiplex PCR. The sample lists 250,000 to 300,000 clones; roughly 90% were seen once. The source material was PBMCs or T cells enriched from blood (not recorded which). These receptors originate from a woman in her twenties or thirties who had recovered from COVID-19.

The CDR3 is CASSEGLAGGINTGELFF. DNA for the CDR3: TGTGCCAGCAGTGAAGGGCTAGCGGGAGGCATAAACACCGGGGAGCTGTTTTTT. The chain employs TRBV6-1 and TRBJ2-2, with 11 bases aligning to TRBD2. This CDR3 region has 18 residues. Per germline, CDR1 MNHNS and CDR2 SASEGT. J gave up 2 bases and V 1 base, and 6 bases lay outside the gene matches.

V gene TRBV29-1 combines with J gene TRBJ2-3; a weak D match, TRBD2 (6 bases). This CDR3 comprises 14 residues. Trimming left V 7 bases short and J 2 bases short, with 16 bases between. Germline V CDR1 and CDR2: SQVTM, ANQGSEA. Here the CDR3 reads CSAPSEGNTDTQYF. The CDR3 DNA reads as TGCAGCGCCCCGTCGGAGGGTAACACAGATACGCAGTATTTT.

The V gene is TRBV7-9, the J gene TRBJ2-7; 10 bases align to TRBD1. The CDR3 contains 12 residues. Trimming removed 11 bases from V and 5 bases from J; junction bases left unmatched: 6. Germline V lookup: CDR1 SEHNR, CDR2 FQNEAQ (reference sequence). In DNA form, the CDR3 reads TGTGCCGAGGACAGGGGGGTCCACGAGCAGTACTTC. Translated, it gives CAEDRGVHEQYF.

The CDR3 DNA reads TGTGCCAGCAGCTTACTAGCGGGGGACACAGATACGCAGTATTTT. Translating it yields CASSLLAGDTDTQYF. V usage is TRBV7-9 and J usage is TRBJ2-3, with 10 bases identical to TRBD2. Germline-derived CDR1 and CDR2 are SEHNR and FQNEAQ (reference sequence). The CDR3 has 15 residues. V trimming: 2 bases; J trimming: 2 bases; junction bases outside the gene matches: 1.

The chain joins TRBV6-2 or TRBV6-3 to TRBJ1-2; 7 bases line up with TRBD1. With 5 bases clipped from V and 1 base from J, the junction kept 7 bases outside the gene matches. Germline-derived CDR1 and CDR2 are MNHEY and SVGEGT. The CDR3 length is 15 residues. The CDR3 here is CASSTGTVVNYGYTF. The DNA of the CDR3 is TGTGCCAGCAGTACCGGGACAGTGGTTAACTATGGCTACACCTTC.

The chain couples TRBV28 to TRBJ1-1; D unclear. The germline CDR1 and CDR2 sequences are MDHEN and SYDVKM. This CDR3 region has 14 residues. Trimming removed 3 bases at V and 1 base at J, with 9 bases between. The DNA of the CDR3 is TGTGCCAGCAGTTTCCCGGTACCGAACACTGAAGCTTTCTTT. This sequence encodes CASSFPVPNTEAFF. The entire variable domain, with the rest obtained from reference TRBV28 and TRBJ1-1, is as follows: DVKVTQSSRYLVKRTGEKVFLECVQDMDHENMFWYRQDPGLGLRLIYFSYDVKMKEKGDIPEGYSVSREKKERFSLILESASTNQTSMYLCASSFPVPNTEAFFGQGTRLTVV.

The rearrangement uses TRBV27 and TRBJ2-1; 9 nucleotides agree with TRBD2. Losses at the gene ends were 6 bases for V and 4 bases for J; bases not matched to a gene: 10. The CDR3 extends over 16 amino acids. In germline, CDR1 is MNHEY, CDR2 SMNVEV (reference sequence). CDR3 nucleotides: TGTGCCAGCAGGGCTTCTAGCGGGATTTGGTACAATGAGCAGTTCTTC. It specifies CASRASSGIWYNEQFF.

The chain combines TRBV7-2 with TRBJ2-7; D possibly corresponds to TRBD2 (7 bases). The V gene's germline CDR1 is SGHTA and CDR2 FQGNSA. The germline V and J ends were trimmed by 1 base and 2 bases, with 9 bases remaining between them. CDR3 length: 14 amino acids. In DNA, the CDR3 is TGTGCCAGCAGCTTAGGAGGGGGGGCCTACGAGCAGTACTTC. It codes for CASSLGGGAYEQYF.

The J gene is TRBJ1-2, the V gene TRBV28; 10 nucleotides agree with TRBD1. The germline gives CDR1 MDHEN, CDR2 SYDVKM. The CDR3 extends over 17 amino acids. The V and J ends lost 1 base and 5 bases, in that order; junction bases with no gene match: 10. CDR3 in amino acids: CASSLSQGTGATYGYTF. The DNA for the CDR3 is TGTGCCAGCAGTTTATCTCAGGGGACAGGGGCCACTTATGGCTACACCTTC.

The chain combines TRBV27 with TRBJ2-3; perhaps TRBD1 as D (6 bases). The CDR3 extends over 13 amino acids. Trimming removed 8 bases at V and 5 bases at J, with 14 bases between. Germline CDR1 MNHEY, CDR2 SMNVEV (reference sequence). The CDR3 reads CASSVRGIDTQYF. The CDR3 DNA reads TGTGCCAGCTCAGTCAGGGGAATAGATACGCAGTATTTT.

The gene calls are TRBV18 and TRBJ2-1; the D is unclear. CDR1 is KGHSH, CDR2 LQKENI, per germline. The CDR3 is 14 amino acids. V lost 6 bases to trimming and J lost 6 bases, with 15 bases between them. CDR3 coding DNA: TGTGCCAGCTCTATTCAATCGGCGGTCAATGAGCAGTTCTTC. As protein: CASSIQSAVNEQFF.

V and J are TRBV2 and TRBJ2-5, with 7 bases that match TRBD1. Germline V gives CDR1 SNHLY, CDR2 FYNNEI. The CDR3 length is 19 residues. The J segment lost 4 bases and the V segment lost 2 bases, leaving 19 bases of the junction unmatched. In nucleotides, the CDR3 is TGTGCCAGCAGTGAAAGGGGGCCTGAAATAGGGGTCCGAGGAGAGACCCAGTACTTC. It is translated as CASSERGPEIGVRGETQYF.

The chain links TRBV3-1 (or the pseudogene TRBV3-2) to TRBJ2-7, with D tentatively TRBD2 (5 bases). Germline CDR1 is LGHDT and CDR2 is YNNKEL (reference sequence). The CDR3 covers 15 residues. Trimming removed 1 base at V and 2 bases at J, with 12 bases between. The CDR3 loop reads CASSQGTSPPYEQYF. Here the CDR3 DNA reads TGTGCCAGCAGCCAAGGTACTAGTCCTCCCTACGAGCAGTACTTC.

This sequence joins TRBV24-1 and TRBJ2-3, with TRBD1 as a possible D gene (6 bases). This CDR3 comprises 12 residues. V lost 7 bases and J 5 bases, leaving 9 bases between the germline ends. CDR1 and CDR2 from the germline V gene are KGHDR and SFDVKD. Here the CDR3 reads CATSLGGDTQYF. The CDR3, as DNA: TGTGCCACCAGCCTAGGGGGAGATACGCAGTATTTT.

The V gene is TRBV28, the J gene TRBJ1-2; 10 bases are a match to TRBD1. V was pared by 6 bases and J by 4 bases, with 5 bases of the junction left unmatched. Germline CDR1 and CDR2: MDHEN and SYDVKM. The length of the CDR3 is 14 residues. This chain's CDR3 is CASRTGTGAYGYTF. The CDR3 nucleotides read TGTGCCAGCAGAACCGGGACAGGGGCCTATGGCTACACCTTC.

This chain uses TRBV29-1 with TRBJ2-7, with 9 nucleotides matching TRBD2. CDR1 is SQVTM and CDR2 is ANQGSEA in the germline V gene. CDR3 length: 14 residues. With 4 bases clipped from V and 6 bases from J, the junction kept 10 bases outside the gene matches. The CDR3 DNA follows: TGCAGCGTTGGATTTCGGCTAGCGGGAAGCGAGCAGTACTTC. Protein sequence: CSVGFRLAGSEQYF.

J is TRBJ1-5 and V is TRBV5-1; possibly TRBD1 for D (6 bases). This CDR3 spans 16 amino acids. With 3 bases removed from V and 0 bases from J, the gap between germline ends came to 13 bases. Looked up from germline, CDR1 is SGHRS and CDR2 is YFSETQ. Written as DNA, the CDR3 is TGCGCCAGCAGCTCCGAGCCACAGGGTAGCAATCAGCCCCAGCATTTT. It codes for CASSSEPQGSNQPQHF.

This chain connects TRBV3-1 (or the pseudogene TRBV3-2) to TRBJ2-7; D not certain. Looked up from germline, CDR1 is LGHDT and CDR2 is YNNKEL (reference sequence). The CDR3 sequence is 14 residues long. The ends were cut back, 0 bases at V and 1 base at J, with 7 bases in the middle. CDR3: CASSQDLTSYEQYF. The DNA of the CDR3 is TGTGCCAGCAGCCAAGATCTTACATCCTACGAGCAGTACTTC.

The J gene is TRBJ2-5, the V gene TRBV27; TRBD1 agrees at 10 bases. Germline V gene data show CDR1 as MNHEY and CDR2 as SMNVEV (reference sequence). V shed 4 bases, J shed 2 bases, and the junction held 4 bases outside the gene matches. The CDR3 consists of 15 residues. The CDR3 bases are TGTGCCAGCAGTTCCCCGGGACAGGGGCAAGAGACCCAGTACTTC. Its protein product is CASSSPGQGQETQYF.

The chain combines TRBV5-1 with TRBJ1-1; TRBD1 might be the D (6 bases). This CDR3 is built from 16 residues. Germline V gives CDR1 SGHRS, CDR2 YFSETQ. Trimming took 0 bases from V and 3 from J, leaving 15 bases between them. The CDR3 is CASSLGNRVWDTEAFF. Here the CDR3 DNA reads TGCGCCAGCAGCTTGGGGAACAGGGTTTGGGACACTGAAGCTTTCTTT.

The gene calls are TRBV27 and TRBJ2-7, with D maybe TRBD1 (6 bases). V was clipped by 5 bases and J by 3 bases, with 14 bases between them. Germline CDR1 and CDR2: MNHEY and SMNVEV (reference sequence). There are 14 residues in the CDR3. CDR3 nucleotides: TGTGCCAGCAGTCCGACTGGACAGATCTACGAGCAGTACTTC. Amino acid sequence: CASSPTGQIYEQYF.

This chain joins TRBV29-1 and TRBJ2-7, with a tentative D call TRBD2 (5 bases). The CDR3 contains 11 residues. Trimming took off 1 base at V and 4 bases at J, with 5 bases between the two ends. Per the germline V gene, CDR1 is SQVTM and CDR2 is ANQGSEA. Here the CDR3 DNA reads TGCAGCGTTGAAGGGGAGTACGAGCAGTACTTC. This gives the protein CSVEGEYEQYF.

This clone was found a few times. The chain recombines TRBV12-5 with TRBJ1-3; 7 nucleotides match TRBD1. The CDR3 has 14 amino acids. The ends lost 7 bases at V and 2 bases at J; junction bases unmatched: 5. Germline CDR1 is LGHNT and CDR2 is FRNRAP. The CDR3, as DNA: TGTGCTAGTGCCTCGACAGGGCCTGGAAACACCATATATTTT. It translates to CASASTGPGNTIYF. The whole variable domain, filled in from reference TRBV12-5 and TRBJ1-3, reads DARVTQTPRHKVTEMGQEVTMRCQPILGHNTVFWYRQTMMQGLELLAYFRNRAPLDDSGMPKDRFSAEMPDATLATLKIQPSEPRDSAVYFCASASTGPGNTIYFGEGSWLTVV.

V gene TRBV19 combines with J gene TRBJ2-1; 9 bases agree with TRBD2. The CDR3 is 15 residues long. The V gene's germline CDR1 is LNHDA and CDR2 SQIVND (reference sequence). The ends lost 2 bases at V and 8 bases at J; junction bases unmatched: 7. The CDR3 nucleotides read TGTGCCAGTAGTATATTTGCGGGAGGGCCCTATGAGCAGTTCTTC. Translation: CASSIFAGGPYEQFF.

The CDR3 sequence: CASSLMLAGGGDTQYF. CDR3 coding DNA: TGTGCCAGCAGCTTAATGCTAGCGGGAGGAGGAGATACGCAGTATTTT. The chain combines TRBV7-3 with TRBJ2-3; TRBD2 matches at 11 bases. Germline assignment: CDR1 SGHTA and CDR2 FQGTGA. The CDR3 is made up of 16 amino acids. V shed 1 base, J shed 5 bases, and the junction held 5 bases outside the gene matches.

The chain has TRBV4-2 and TRBJ1-3; no clear D. The CDR3 covers 16 residues. Trimming removed 1 base at V and 1 base at J, with 11 bases between. Per the germline V gene, CDR1 is LGHNA and CDR2 is YNFKEQ. CDR3 sequence: CASSQATVISGNTIYF. The CDR3 DNA reads TGTGCCAGCAGCCAAGCCACAGTGATATCTGGAAACACCATATATTTT.

The gene calls are TRBV28 and TRBJ2-6, with D possibly matching TRBD1 (5 bases). The V end lost 5 bases, the J end lost 4 bases, and 12 bases lay between the germline ends. In germline, CDR1 is MDHEN, CDR2 SYDVKM. The CDR3 loop spans 15 amino acids. The CDR3 region is CASSVGVGGANVLTF. CDR3 bases: TGTGCCAGCAGTGTAGGGGTTGGCGGGGCCAACGTCCTGACTTTC.

This clone was observed a single time. The rearrangement uses TRBV14 and TRBJ1-6; D ambiguous. The germline CDR1 and CDR2 sequences are SGHDN and FVKESK. The V end was cut by 2 bases, the J end by 8 bases, with 7 bases between. The CDR3 loop spans 13 amino acids. CDR3 sequence reads: CASSQLFDSPLHF. In nucleotides, the CDR3 is TGTGCCAGCAGCCAACTTTTTGATTCACCCCTCCACTTT.

This rearrangement joins TRBV28 to TRBJ2-5, with TRBD2 as a possible D gene (6 bases). The CDR3 sequence is 13 residues long. Trimming removed 7 bases from V and 4 bases from J, with 13 bases in between. Germline CDR1 is MDHEN and CDR2 is SYDVKM. In nucleotides, the CDR3 is TGTGCCAGCACCGATGGGGGGTTAGAGACCCAGTACTTC. This encodes CASTDGGLETQYF.

The gene calls are TRBV4-3 and TRBJ2-6; D gene unclear. This CDR3 has 15 residues. Germline values: CDR1 LGHNA, CDR2 YSLEER. V was clipped by 1 base and J by 3 bases, with 7 bases between them. The CDR3 nucleotides are TGCGCCAGCAGCCAAGTAGTCGGTGGGGCCAACGTCCTGACTTTC. Translated: CASSQVVGGANVLTF.